This T cell receptor beta chain came from a study of tumor and adjacent non-tumor tissue in lung cancer. Overall study context: The cohort had 12 to 13 adenocarcinoma, 2 squamous cell and 1 small cell patients.

The template was RNA from unsorted bulk tissue. The normal lung tissue was taken more than 3 cm from the tumor edge. A modified ARM-PCR protocol with three rounds of nested PCR amplified TCRbeta. Each CDR3 protein gets one entry after TCRdb re-called the multiplex PCR reads with MiXCR. The sample lists more than 55,000 distinct CDR3 sequences; under 80% were seen once. CDR3 length: 14 amino acids. This clonotype was observed once. The junction shows a germline mismatch at one end, possibly a read error. Material: distant non-tumor lung tissue. The chain links TRBV12-3 or TRBV12-4 to TRBJ2-2; TRBD2 might be the D (6 bases). This sequence was found in a man between 60 and 70 years old with non-small cell lung cancer. CDR3 nucleotide sequence: TGTGCCAGCACCCCTAACCGAGGAGGCGGGGAGTTGTTTTTT. Amino acid sequence: CASTPNRGGGELFF.